The 17 T cell receptor beta chains presented below share a single source sample, sequenced in a study of beta chain features in type 1 diabetes (dated by TCRdb to between 2018 and 2020). Library generation was performed with the immunoSEQ multiplex PCR assay. The entire amount of isolated RNA was reverse transcribed using the High Capacity cDNA Reverse Transcription Kit, so the sequenced TCRB transcripts were expressed ones. This is the immuneACCESS table as TCRdb keeps it, with only in-frame sequences that have V and J called. A part of the clones is gone; compared with another copy, unresolved V genes explain less than half, and the rest is unexplained. This sample lists approximately 400,000 clones; approximately 15% were detected once. About 0.019% of the sample is held by the ten biggest clonotypes. What was sequenced was naive CD4+ T cells from blood. The sample's cell subset or site label is to be understood as: true naive CD4+ T cells. Every receptor here comes from a woman under 30 in good health.

The sample holds a few counts of this clone. The CDR3 nucleotides read TGTGCCAGCAGCTTGGGACAGGGTAATGAAAAACTGTTTTTT. This sequence encodes CASSLGQGNEKLFF. The chain has TRBV28 and TRBJ1-4; 9 bases are a match to TRBD1. The CDR3 sequence is 14 residues long. CDR1 is MDHEN, CDR2 SYDVKM, per germline. V lost 6 bases to trimming and J lost 4 bases; unmatched junction nucleotides: 3.

The chain combines TRBV6-5 with TRBJ2-7; 10 bases are a match to TRBD2. This CDR3 contains 15 residues. J lost 5 bases, V lost 5 bases, and 9 bases had no gene match. Germline values: CDR1 MNHEY, CDR2 SVGAGI. The CDR3 loop is CASSKLAGVVNEQYF. DNA for the CDR3: TGTGCCAGCAGTAAGCTAGCGGGAGTTGTGAACGAGCAGTACTTC.

The chain links TRBV19 to TRBJ2-3; possible D gene TRBD2, 5 bases. This CDR3 has 13 residues. Trimming removed 6 bases at V and 4 bases at J, with 11 bases between. The V gene's germline CDR1 is LNHDA and CDR2 SQIVND (reference sequence). For the CDR3, the DNA is TGTGCCAGTAGATCGGGCGGGTCAGATACGCAGTATTTT. This encodes CASRSGGSDTQYF.

The rearrangement joins TRBV2 to TRBJ2-2; weak D call: TRBD2 (6 bases). The CDR3 totals 16 residues. Germline lookup yields CDR1 SNHLY and CDR2 FYNNEI. Deletions cut 2 bases from V and 6 bases from J, with 16 bases between. The CDR3 region is CASSERRVTSAGELFF. CDR3 in DNA: TGTGCCAGCAGTGAACGGAGGGTTACCTCGGCCGGGGAGCTGTTTTTT.

The chain carries TRBV25-1 and TRBJ1-1, with 7 bases identical to TRBD1. Trimming cost V 5 bases and J 6 bases; bases outside gene matches: 6. CDR1 and CDR2 from the germline V gene are MGHDK and SYGVNS. The CDR3 is 13 residues long. DNA of the CDR3: TGTGCCAGCAGTCGGACAGGCGAATCTGAAGCTTTCTTT. It yields the protein CASSRTGESEAFF.

This chain links TRBV28 with TRBJ1-1; a possible D gene is TRBD1 (6 bases). CDR1 is MDHEN and CDR2 is SYDVKM in the germline V gene. This CDR3 is 15 amino acids long. V shed 8 bases and J shed 2 bases, with 18 bases lying between them. The CDR3 sequence is CASRTGTPYNTEAFF. CDR3 nucleotides: TGTGCCAGCCGCACCGGGACACCCTATAACACTGAAGCTTTCTTT.

This clone was detected only a few times. This chain links TRBV15 with TRBJ1-2; weak D call: TRBD1 (6 bases). The CDR3 is made up of 13 amino acids. Germline V lookup: CDR1 LNHNV, CDR2 YYDKDF (reference sequence). The V and J ends lost 8 bases and 4 bases respectively, with 14 bases between them. The CDR3 region is CATELDRSYGYTF. CDR3 nucleotide sequence: TGTGCCACCGAATTAGACAGGAGCTATGGCTACACCTTC. The full variable domain, its missing parts supplied by reference TRBV15 and TRBJ1-2, is DAMVIQNPRYQVTQFGKPVTLSCSQTLNHNVMYWYQQKSSQAPKLLFHYYDKDFNNEADTPDNFQSRRPNTSFCFLDIRSPGLGDTAMYLCATELDRSYGYTFGSGTRLTVV.

This clone was observed a few times. The CDR3 coding sequence is TGTGCCTGGAGTACAGGGGGGGATCCTAGCAACACGCAGTATTTT. It encodes CAWSTGGDPSNTQYF. The chain has TRBV30 and TRBJ2-3, with TRBD1 as a possible D gene (8 bases). The CDR3 covers 15 residues. Germline lookup yields CDR1 GTSNPN and CDR2 SVGIG (reference sequence). The V and J ends lost 2 bases and 9 bases respectively, with 21 bases between them.

CDR3 amino acids: CASSPYDSSGGYTF. DNA of the CDR3: TGTGCCAGCTCACCCTACGACAGTTCCGGTGGCTACACCTTC. This rearrangement joins TRBV18 to TRBJ1-2; D might be TRBD1 (5 bases). Trimming stripped 3 bases from V and 7 bases from J, with 15 bases between. The CDR3 contains 14 residues. The germline V gene has CDR1 KGHSH and CDR2 LQKENI.

The table lists this clone with a few counts. The genes are TRBV2 and TRBJ1-2; 8 bases fit TRBD1. The CDR3 length is 15 residues. Trimming took 4 bases from V and 7 from J; bases not matched to a gene: 11. The germline V gene has CDR1 SNHLY and CDR2 FYNNEI. For the CDR3, the DNA is TGTGCCAGCAGTGCTCAAACCGGGACAGGAACTGGCTACACCTTC. It encodes CASSAQTGTGTGYTF.

J is TRBJ2-7 and V is TRBV15; D remains unclear. Trimming took 0 bases from V and 2 from J, leaving 8 bases between them. The CDR3 runs 14 residues. Germline-derived CDR1 and CDR2 are LNHNV and YYDKDF (reference sequence). CDR3 in amino acids: CATSRDRRTYEQYF. The CDR3 coding sequence is TGTGCCACCAGCAGAGATCGGCGGACCTACGAGCAGTACTTC.

In its sample, this clone was seen once. The gene calls are TRBV19 and TRBJ2-7, with D possibly being TRBD1 (6 bases). Germline V gene sequence: CDR1 LNHDA, CDR2 SQIVND (reference sequence). Trimming took off 2 bases at V and 0 bases at J, with 8 bases between the two ends. The CDR3 consists of 14 residues. The CDR3: CASSIQGNSYEQYF. The CDR3 nucleotides read TGTGCCAGTAGTATACAGGGGAACTCCTACGAGCAGTACTTC. The full variable domain, rest sourced from reference TRBV19 and TRBJ2-7, is DGGITQSPKYLFRKEGQNVTLSCEQNLNHDAMYWYRQDPGQGLRLIYYSQIVNDFQKGDIAEGYSVSREKKESFPLTVTSAQKNPTAFYLCASSIQGNSYEQYFGPGTRLTVT.

J is TRBJ2-5 and V is TRBV7-2; the match to TRBD2 covers 10 bases. CDR1 is SGHTA, CDR2 FQGNSA, per germline. CDR3 length equals 18 residues. V lost 4 bases and J lost 4; bases outside the gene matches: 15. The CDR3 region is CASSSPRSSGRARETQYF. In nucleotides, the CDR3 is TGTGCCAGCAGCTCTCCCCGGAGCAGCGGGAGGGCCAGAGAGACCCAGTACTTC.

The chain joins TRBV25-1 to TRBJ2-5; D may be TRBD2 (6 bases). There are 15 residues in the CDR3. V lost 7 bases and J 0 bases, leaving 15 bases between the germline ends. Germline assignment: CDR1 MGHDK and CDR2 SYGVNS. DNA of the CDR3: TGTGCCAGCAAGTTTCCGGGACTGGACCAAGAGACCCAGTACTTC. It specifies CASKFPGLDQETQYF.

V and J are TRBV30 and TRBJ2-4, with a tentative D call TRBD1 (5 bases). CDR1 GTSNPN and CDR2 SVGIG come from the germline V gene (reference sequence). The CDR3 has 12 amino acids. V lost 3 bases and J lost 6, with 9 bases in between. The CDR3 region has the DNA TGTGCCTGGAGAGAGACAGTAAACATTCAGTACTTC. Its translation: CAWRETVNIQYF.

The table lists this clone with a few counts. V and J are TRBV11-2 and TRBJ2-3, with 11 bases aligning to TRBD2. This CDR3 comprises 16 residues. V dropped 4 bases and J dropped 4; count of bases not matched to a gene: 7. Per the germline V gene, CDR1 is SGHAT and CDR2 is FQNNGV. CDR3 protein: CASSYHLAGGADTQYF. The CDR3 bases are TGTGCCAGCAGCTACCACCTAGCGGGAGGTGCAGATACGCAGTATTTT.

The chain has TRBV6-5 and TRBJ2-5; D may be TRBD2 (5 bases). The germline V gene encodes CDR1 MNHEY and CDR2 SVGAGI. The length of the CDR3 is 11 residues. V was cut by 8 bases and J by 7 bases, with 11 bases left in between. The CDR3 nucleotides read TGTGCCAGCGGGGATGGAGGGACCCAGTACTTC. This sequence encodes CASGDGGTQYF.